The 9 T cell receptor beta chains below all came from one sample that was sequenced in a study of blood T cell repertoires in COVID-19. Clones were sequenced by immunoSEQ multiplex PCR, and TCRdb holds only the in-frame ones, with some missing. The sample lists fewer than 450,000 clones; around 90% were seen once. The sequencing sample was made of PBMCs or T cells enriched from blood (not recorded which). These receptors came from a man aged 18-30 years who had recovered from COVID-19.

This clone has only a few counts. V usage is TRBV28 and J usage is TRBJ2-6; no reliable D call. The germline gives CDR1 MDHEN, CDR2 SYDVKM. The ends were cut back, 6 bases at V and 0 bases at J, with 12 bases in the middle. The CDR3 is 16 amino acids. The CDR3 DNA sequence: TGTGCCAGCAGCACGACAAGATCCTCTGGGGCCAACGTCCTGACTTTC. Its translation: CASSTTRSSGANVLTF.

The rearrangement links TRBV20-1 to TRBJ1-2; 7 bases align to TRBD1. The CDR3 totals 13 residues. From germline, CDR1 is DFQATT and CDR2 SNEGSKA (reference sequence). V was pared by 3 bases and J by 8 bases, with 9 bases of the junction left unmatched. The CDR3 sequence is CSASATGDAGYTF. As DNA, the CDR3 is TGCAGTGCTAGTGCAACAGGGGATGCCGGCTACACCTTC.

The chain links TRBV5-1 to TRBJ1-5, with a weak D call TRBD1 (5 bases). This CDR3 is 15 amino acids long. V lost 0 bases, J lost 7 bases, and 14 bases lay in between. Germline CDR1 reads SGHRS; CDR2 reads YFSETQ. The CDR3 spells CASSLAGGGSQPQHF. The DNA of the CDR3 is TGCGCCAGCAGCTTGGCCGGGGGAGGGAGCCAGCCCCAGCATTTT.

The chain's CDR3 is CASSGGRGSGSWYEQYF. For the CDR3, the DNA is TGTGCCAGCAGTGGGGGCCGGGGGAGCGGGAGTTGGTACGAGCAGTACTTC. The chain recombines TRBV25-1 with TRBJ2-7; 8 bases are shared with TRBD2. The CDR3 is 17 amino acids. With V trimmed by 4 bases and J by 4 bases, 15 bases remained unmatched. Germline loops: CDR1 MGHDK, CDR2 SYGVNS.

Here the CDR3 reads CAISGQGNYGYTF. For the CDR3, the DNA is TGTGCCATCAGTGGACAGGGTAACTATGGCTACACCTTC. The V and J genes are TRBV10-3 and TRBJ1-2; TRBD1 matches at 7 bases. J was trimmed by 1 base and V by 4 bases; bases with no gene match: 0. Per the germline V gene, CDR1 is ENHRY and CDR2 is SYGVKD. The CDR3 runs to 13 residues.

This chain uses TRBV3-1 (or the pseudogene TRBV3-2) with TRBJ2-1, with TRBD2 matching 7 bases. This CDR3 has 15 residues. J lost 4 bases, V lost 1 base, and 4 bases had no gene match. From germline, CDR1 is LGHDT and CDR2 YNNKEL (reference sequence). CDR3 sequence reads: CASSQAGLLYNEQFF. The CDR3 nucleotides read TGTGCCAGCAGCCAAGCGGGACTACTGTACAATGAGCAGTTCTTC.

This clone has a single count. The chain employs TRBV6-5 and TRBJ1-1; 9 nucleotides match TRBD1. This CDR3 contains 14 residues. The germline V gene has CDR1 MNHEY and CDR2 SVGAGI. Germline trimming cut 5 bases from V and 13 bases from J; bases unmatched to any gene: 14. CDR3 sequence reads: CASSPTGGTFYDFF. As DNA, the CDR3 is TGTGCCAGCAGTCCCACAGGGGGCACATTTTATGATTTCTTT.

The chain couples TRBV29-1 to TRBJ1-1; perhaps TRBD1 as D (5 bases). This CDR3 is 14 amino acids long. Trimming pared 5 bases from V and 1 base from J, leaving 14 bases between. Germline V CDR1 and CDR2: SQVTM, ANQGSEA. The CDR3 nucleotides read TGCAGCGTTACCAGGGTCCCCGGGAACACTGAAGCTTTCTTT. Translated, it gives CSVTRVPGNTEAFF. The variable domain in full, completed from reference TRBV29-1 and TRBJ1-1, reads SAVISQKPSRDICQRGTSLTIQCQVDSQVTMMFWYRQQPGQSLTLIATANQGSEATYESGFVIDKFPISRPNLTFSTLTVSNMSPEDSSIYLCSVTRVPGNTEAFFGQGTRLTVV.

CDR3 coding DNA: TGTGCCAGCAGCTTGGGGGTAGGAGCCTACGAGCAGTACTTC. It yields the protein CASSLGVGAYEQYF. The chain has TRBV5-6 and TRBJ2-7; D gene unclear. The CDR3 runs to 14 residues. The germline V gene has CDR1 SGHDT and CDR2 YYEEEE. Trimming pared 0 bases from V and 2 bases from J, leaving 9 bases between.